This entry is about one TCR beta chain. As yet, its antigen is unknown. Trimming at V came to 5 bases and at J to 7 bases, leaving 3 bases not matched to a gene. This CDR3 comprises 14 residues. The V gene's germline CDR1 is SGHTA and CDR2 FQGNSA. Cultured CD4+ T cells had their DNA profiled by the Oncomine TCR Beta short-read assay. Genomic DNA was drawn out of CD4+ T cells grown in culture. TCRdb re-analysed the PCR reads in MiXCR, keeping a single row per CDR3 protein. The table records about 4,200 distinct CDR3 sequences, 21% of them present only once. These data come from a study of vaccination and CD4 T cells after COVID-19. Treatment in this sample: approximately nine-day PBMC culture with coronavirus spike peptide pools or control peptides (ViraFEST assay).

The origin of this receptor is a human donor who had recovered from COVID-19. Sequences were obtained from CD4+ T cells from blood, cultured in vitro. The rearrangement links TRBV7-2 to TRBJ2-1; 12 nucleotides match TRBD2. Written as DNA, the CDR3 is TGTGCCAGCAGCGCTGGACTAGCGGGGAATGAGCAGTTCTTC. It specifies CASSAGLAGNEQFF.